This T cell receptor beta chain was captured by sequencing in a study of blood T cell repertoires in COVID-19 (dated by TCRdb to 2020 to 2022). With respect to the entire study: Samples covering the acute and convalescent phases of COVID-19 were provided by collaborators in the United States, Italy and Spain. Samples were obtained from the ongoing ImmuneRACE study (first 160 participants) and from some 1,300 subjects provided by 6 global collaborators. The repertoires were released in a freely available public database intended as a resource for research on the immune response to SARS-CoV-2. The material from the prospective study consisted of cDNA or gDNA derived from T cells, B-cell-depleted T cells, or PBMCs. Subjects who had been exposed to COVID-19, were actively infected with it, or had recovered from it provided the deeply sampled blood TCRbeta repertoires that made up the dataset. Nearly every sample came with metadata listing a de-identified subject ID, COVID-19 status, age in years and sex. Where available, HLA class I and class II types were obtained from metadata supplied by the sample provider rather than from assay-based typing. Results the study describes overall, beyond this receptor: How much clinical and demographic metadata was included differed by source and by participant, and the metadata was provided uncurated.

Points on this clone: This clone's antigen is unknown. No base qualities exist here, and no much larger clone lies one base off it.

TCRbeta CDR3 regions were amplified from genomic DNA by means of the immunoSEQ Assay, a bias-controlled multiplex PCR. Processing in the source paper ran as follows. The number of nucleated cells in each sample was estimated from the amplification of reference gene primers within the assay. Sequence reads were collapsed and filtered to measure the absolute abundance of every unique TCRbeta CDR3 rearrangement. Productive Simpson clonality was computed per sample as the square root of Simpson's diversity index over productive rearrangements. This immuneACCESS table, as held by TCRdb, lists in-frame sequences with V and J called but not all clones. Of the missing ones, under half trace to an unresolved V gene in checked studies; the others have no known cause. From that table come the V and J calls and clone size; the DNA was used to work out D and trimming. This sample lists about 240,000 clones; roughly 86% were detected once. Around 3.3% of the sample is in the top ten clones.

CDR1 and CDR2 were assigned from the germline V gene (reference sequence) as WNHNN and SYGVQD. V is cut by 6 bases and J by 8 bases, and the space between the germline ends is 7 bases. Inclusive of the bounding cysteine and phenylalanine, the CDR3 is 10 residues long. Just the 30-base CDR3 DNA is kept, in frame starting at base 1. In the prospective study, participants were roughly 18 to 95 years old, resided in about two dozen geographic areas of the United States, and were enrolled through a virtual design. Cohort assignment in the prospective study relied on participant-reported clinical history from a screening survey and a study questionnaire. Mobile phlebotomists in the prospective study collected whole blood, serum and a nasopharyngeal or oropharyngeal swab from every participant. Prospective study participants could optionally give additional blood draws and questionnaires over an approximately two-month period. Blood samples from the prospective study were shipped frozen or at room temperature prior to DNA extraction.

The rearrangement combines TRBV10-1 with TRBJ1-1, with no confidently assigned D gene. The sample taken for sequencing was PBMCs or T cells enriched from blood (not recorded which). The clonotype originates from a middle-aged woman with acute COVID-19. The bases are TGCGCCAGCAGCCCCAGAGAAGCTTTCTTT. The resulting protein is CASSPREAFF.